This T cell receptor beta chain originates from a study of shared clonotypes between healthy human individuals. Sequencing was performed with immunoSEQ multiplex PCR; in TCRdb, only in-frame clones are kept and a portion is missing. This repertoire shows about 610,000 clones, more than 95% found once; its top ten account for about 0.057%. The germline V gene has CDR1 SNHLY and CDR2 FYNNEI. The CDR3 has 14 amino acids. Trimming left V 1 base short and J 8 bases short, with 11 bases between. The chain links TRBV2 to TRBJ1-4, with D possibly TRBD1 on 5 matching bases. The sequencing input was naive CD4+ T cells sorted from blood. The subset denotes: CD45RA+ positively selected. The TCR sequence derives from a woman in her twenties or thirties in good health. Here the CDR3 reads CASSEDRLKEKLFF. The DNA of the CDR3 is TGTGCCAGCAGTGAAGACAGGTTGAAAGAAAAACTGTTTTTT.